This TCR beta chain was sequenced for a study of cytomegalovirus exposure and HLA in healthy donors. TCRdb's table, derived via immunoSEQ multiplex PCR, lists solely in-frame clones and lacks some. The data contain 190,000 or so clones, roughly four fifths of them singletons. The 120-subject validation cohort, separate from the approximately 640-subject first cohort, included the donors. With respect to this clone: Its antigen is not known.

Study outcomes and limitations: In vitro work confirmed that a few CMV-associated chains recognize CMV antigens. According to a later analysis, TCR clusters from the first cohort tended to co-occur in the approximately 130 validation repertoires.

V lost 1 base, J lost 3 bases, and 6 bases stayed unmatched. This CDR3 region has 15 residues. Per the germline V gene, CDR1 is SGHTA and CDR2 is FQGNSA. The rearrangement uses TRBV7-2 and TRBJ2-7; 7 nucleotides agree with TRBD1. Material: PBMCs. This receptor was taken from a woman aged 18 to 35 in good health and CMV-seropositive. The CDR3 loop reads CASSLDRGLVYEQYF. CDR3 DNA sequence: TGTGCCAGCAGCTTAGACAGGGGTTTAGTCTACGAGCAGTACTTC.